Each of the 24 T cell receptor beta chains below was sequenced from the same sample in a study of T-cell memory formation after mild COVID-19. TCRdb recomputed calls from the 5' RACE reads with MiXCR, one row per CDR3 protein. The table lists under 350,000 distinct CDR3 sequences, roughly 15% of them singletons, with 22% in the top ten. The sample taken for sequencing was PBMCs or a T cell subset sorted from them (not recorded which). The receptor set was obtained from a man aged 18 to 29 who had mild COVID-19 (a few samples of this study predate the infection). Cell type and time point are not known.

This chain uses TRBV19 with TRBJ2-3; 8 bases match TRBD2. Unmatched junction bases numbered 9, after V lost 3 bases and J lost 4 bases. The germline CDR1 and CDR2 sequences are LNHDA and SQIVND (reference sequence). This CDR3 has 16 residues. The CDR3 DNA reads TGTGCCAGTAGTATTCGGCCAGCGGGGGCTGCAGATACGCAGTATTTT. Encoded protein: CASSIRPAGAADTQYF.

The V call is TRBV7-9, the J call TRBJ1-4; unclear D gene. The V end lost 5 bases, the J end lost 6 bases, and 16 bases lay between the germline ends. CDR1 is SEHNR, CDR2 FQNEAQ, per germline (reference sequence). The CDR3 has 15 residues. The DNA of the CDR3 is TGTGCCAGCAGCGACGGGCGCCGGGCCGATGAAAAACTGTTTTTT. Encoded protein: CASSDGRRADEKLFF.

This clonotype was counted many times. CDR3 region: CASSLGGQGAQETQYF. DNA for the CDR3: TGTGCCAGCAGCTTAGGAGGACAGGGGGCGCAAGAGACCCAGTACTTC. The chain links TRBV4-2 to TRBJ2-5; 11 bases fit TRBD1. CDR1 and CDR2 (germline): LGHNA, YNFKEQ. Unmatched junction bases numbered 7, after V lost 5 bases and J lost 2 bases. The CDR3 is 16 amino acids.

This chain connects TRBV11-3 to TRBJ2-1; 9 bases map to TRBD1. Germline V gives CDR1 SGHNT, CDR2 YENEEA. Trimming took 5 bases from V and 4 from J; bases not matched to a gene: 6. The CDR3 has 15 amino acids. CDR3: CASSHGQGRYNEQFF. The CDR3 DNA follows: TGTGCCAGCAGCCACGGACAGGGGCGATACAATGAGCAGTTCTTC.

This clonotype was seen a few times. This sequence joins TRBV3-1 and TRBJ2-1; the match to TRBD2 covers 13 bases. V lost 6 bases and J lost 10; bases outside the gene matches: 3. CDR3 size: 13 residues. CDR1 LGHDT and CDR2 YNNKEL come from the germline V gene (reference sequence). The chain's CDR3 is CASRTSGGREQFF. The CDR3 nucleotides read TGTGCCAGCAGGACTAGCGGGGGGCGAGAGCAGTTCTTC.

V and J are TRBV7-9 and TRBJ2-1; D is undetermined. Per the germline V gene, CDR1 is SEHNR and CDR2 is FQNEAQ (reference sequence). This CDR3 region has 14 residues. The ends were cut back, 1 base at V and 6 bases at J, with 10 bases in the middle. DNA for the CDR3: TGTGCCAGCAGCTTAGGTCCAGGTGTCAATGAGCAGTTCTTC. This gives the protein CASSLGPGVNEQFF.

This clonotype showed up just a few times. This sequence joins TRBV5-1 and TRBJ1-5; D gene ambiguous. The CDR3 is 15 amino acids. V was clipped by 2 bases and J by 0 bases, with 9 bases between them. Germline CDR1 SGHRS, CDR2 YFSETQ. The CDR3 loop reads CASSLLGNSNQPQHF. CDR3 coding DNA: TGCGCCAGCAGCTTATTAGGGAATAGCAATCAGCCCCAGCATTTT.

The chain is built from TRBV7-6 and TRBJ1-3; tentative D call: TRBD1 (5 bases). The CDR3 extends over 17 amino acids. V lost 1 base and J 0 bases, leaving 13 bases between the germline ends. Germline lookup yields CDR1 SGHVS and CDR2 FNYEAQ. The CDR3 spells CASSLVRGNLSGNTIYF. The CDR3 nucleotides are TGTGCCAGCAGCTTAGTGCGGGGCAACCTCTCTGGAAACACCATATATTTT.

The chain uses TRBV4-3 and TRBJ1-1; D not certain. The length of the CDR3 is 13 residues. V shed 0 bases and J shed 9 bases, with 11 bases lying between them. The germline gives CDR1 LGHNA, CDR2 YSLEER. In DNA, the CDR3 is TGCGCCAGCAGCCAAGATTGGCAGGTTAAAGCTTTCTTT. Protein: CASSQDWQVKAFF.

The chain employs TRBV20-1 and TRBJ1-5, with TRBD1 as a possible D gene (5 bases). The CDR3 runs 16 residues. The V gene lost 0 bases and the J gene lost 0 bases, with 12 bases spanning the gap. In germline, CDR1 is DFQATT, CDR2 SNEGSKA (reference sequence). The CDR3 DNA sequence: TGCAGTGCTAGAGATATGAGAGGGGATAGCAATCAGCCCCAGCATTTT. The encoded protein is CSARDMRGDSNQPQHF.

The CDR3 here is CASSPYRRESSNEQFF. In nucleotides, the CDR3 is TGTGCCAGCAGCCCTTACCGCAGGGAATCCAGCAATGAGCAGTTCTTC. The genes are TRBV7-6 and TRBJ2-1; TRBD1 might be the D (5 bases). Trimming stripped 5 bases from V and 6 bases from J, with 20 bases between. The CDR3 covers 16 residues. Germline V CDR1 and CDR2: SGHVS, FNYEAQ.

This clonotype was seen only a few times. The gene calls are TRBV6-5 and TRBJ2-1, with TRBD1 identical over 9 bases. The CDR3 runs 17 residues. V trimming: 1 base; J trimming: 7 bases; junction bases outside the gene matches: 11. CDR1 MNHEY and CDR2 SVGAGI come from the germline V gene. The CDR3 reads CASSYWVGTGIENEQFF. In DNA form, the CDR3 reads TGTGCCAGCAGTTACTGGGTCGGGACAGGGATCGAGAATGAGCAGTTCTTC.

The chain combines TRBV4-1 with TRBJ2-1; a weak D match, TRBD1 (6 bases). The CDR3 is 13 residues long. Trimming shortened V by 0 bases and J by 12 bases, and 12 bases separated the two germline ends. The germline CDR1 and CDR2 sequences are MGHRA and YSYEKL. The DNA for the CDR3 is TGCGCCAGCAGCCAAGATTTTCTCAGGGGGCAGTTCTTC. Translating gives CASSQDFLRGQFF.

Turning to this clonotype: The junction differs from germline at one of its ends, possibly a read error. For the CDR3, the DNA is TGTGCCATCACTGAGCGACGGGAGAACACTGAAGCTTTCTTT. This translates into CAITERRENTEAFF. The rearrangement uses TRBV10-3 and TRBJ1-1; D call uncertain. The CDR3 spans 14 residues. The germline CDR1 and CDR2 sequences are ENHRY and SYGVKD.

This chain uses TRBV12-3 or TRBV12-4 with TRBJ1-1; D may be TRBD1 (5 bases). V was clipped by 7 bases and J by 0 bases, with 12 bases between them. The length of the CDR3 is 14 residues. CDR3 protein: CASTPVGLNTEAFF. The CDR3 DNA is TGTGCCAGCACCCCGGTGGGGCTGAACACTGAAGCTTTCTTT.

In DNA form, the CDR3 reads TGTGCCAGTGCTAAGCCCGGGACAGGCGGCCCCCTAGGGGGCTACACCTTC. This translates into CASAKPGTGGPLGGYTF. The V call is TRBV28, the J call TRBJ1-2; 8 nucleotides match TRBD1. The CDR3 loop spans 17 amino acids. The germline V gene has CDR1 MDHEN and CDR2 SYDVKM. After removal of 9 bases from V and 8 bases from J, the junction contained 23 bases not matched to a gene.

This chain's CDR3 is CASSLGGASEQFF. The CDR3 DNA reads TGCGCCAGCAGCTTAGGGGGGGCCAGCGAGCAGTTCTTC. The V and J genes are TRBV5-1 and TRBJ2-1; TRBD2 is a possible D gene (7 bases). Trimming removed 2 bases from V and 10 bases from J, with 13 bases in between. Germline CDR1 SGHRS, CDR2 YFSETQ. The CDR3 contains 13 residues.

The gene calls are TRBV20-1 and TRBJ2-5; D remains unclear. CDR3 size: 14 residues. The germline gives CDR1 DFQATT, CDR2 SNEGSKA (reference sequence). Trimming removed 1 base at V and 3 bases at J, with 12 bases between. The CDR3 spells CSARVSWAEETQYF. CDR3 coding DNA: TGCAGTGCTAGAGTCTCCTGGGCCGAAGAGACCCAGTACTTC.

This rearrangement joins TRBV27 to TRBJ2-1; D may correspond to TRBD1 or TRBD2 (5 bases each). Per germline, CDR1 MNHEY and CDR2 SMNVEV (reference sequence). The germline V and J ends were trimmed by 8 bases and 6 bases, with 17 bases remaining between them. The CDR3 has 14 amino acids. The CDR3 loop reads CASRSEWGSNEQFF. CDR3 nucleotide sequence: TGTGCCAGCCGATCTGAGTGGGGGAGCAATGAGCAGTTCTTC.

The sample holds a few counts of this clonotype. The chain carries TRBV21-1 and TRBJ2-7; TRBD2, as called in the table, went unchecked against the DNA. TRBV21-1 is classified as a pseudogene. The CDR3 consists of 16 residues. CDR3 sequence reads: CASSKGYSGGAGEQYV. The CDR3 DNA follows: TGTGCCAGCAGCAAAGGTTATAGCGGGGGGGCTGGCGAGCAGTACGTC.

A few counts support this clonotype. V is TRBV12-3 or TRBV12-4 and J is TRBJ2-1; 8 positions agree with TRBD2. V lost 8 bases to trimming and J lost 4 bases; unmatched junction nucleotides: 10. This CDR3 has 15 amino acids. This CDR3 is CASGPLAGTYNEQFF. The CDR3 coding sequence is TGTGCCAGCGGACCTTTAGCGGGGACATACAATGAGCAGTTCTTC.

This clonotype was counted a single time. The rearrangement uses TRBV30 and TRBJ1-1; tentative D call: TRBD1 (5 bases). The germline V gene has CDR1 GTSNPN and CDR2 SVGIG (reference sequence). Trimming cost V 7 bases and J 7 bases, with 16 bases left between them. CDR3 size: 12 residues. Here the CDR3 DNA reads TGTGCCTACGAGTTTCGGGGGGGTGAAGCTTTCTTT. As protein: CAYEFRGGEAFF.

This clonotype showed up many times. This rearrangement joins TRBV27 to TRBJ1-1; possible D gene TRBD1, 5 bases. Trimming took off 3 bases at V and 6 bases at J, with 11 bases between the two ends. CDR3 size: 13 residues. Germline CDR1 and CDR2: MNHEY and SMNVEV (reference sequence). This CDR3 reads CASSFQGLAEAFF. Written as DNA, the CDR3 is TGTGCCAGCAGTTTCCAGGGCCTCGCTGAAGCTTTCTTT.

In its sample, this clonotype was seen a few times. In DNA, the CDR3 is TGCGCCAGCAGCCAAGATAGGCAGGGGTGGAAGTATAATTCACCCCTCCACTTT. It specifies CASSQDRQGWKYNSPLHF. The chain couples TRBV4-3 to TRBJ1-6, with D tentatively TRBD1 (6 bases). V was clipped by 0 bases and J by 4 bases, with 16 bases between them. Germline CDR1 is LGHNA and CDR2 is YSLEER. This CDR3 is built from 18 residues.